This note documents a single TCR beta chain sequence. This CDR3 has 16 residues. Germline CDR1 is SGHVS and CDR2 is FQNEAQ. V was trimmed by 0 bases and J by 5 bases, leaving 16 bases between them. TCRdb's copy holds only in-frame clones and misses some; the assay was immunoSEQ multiplex PCR. Among 15,000 to 20,000 clones listed, more than 75% were seen once. This sample is part of a study of T cell changes during pregnancy in multiple sclerosis. The V call is TRBV7-8, the J call TRBJ2-5, with D tentatively TRBD2 (5 bases). Sequencing was performed on CD8+ T cells from peripheral blood mononuclear cells, taken in the third trimester of pregnancy. The TCR sequence derives from a female donor in good health, enrolled as a control in a pregnancy study. The CDR3 loop is CASSLAIYSEKETQYF. CDR3 DNA: TGTGCCAGCAGCTTAGCCATCTATAGCGAAAAGGAGACCCAGTACTTC.